This TCR beta chain was retrieved from a study of human T cells and chemical hapten exposure. Across the study: DPC at 2% was the sensitizing agent, placed on roughly 2 cm by roughly 2 cm of upper inner arm skin.

Time point given: patch test 3, about 24 weeks after DPC sensitization. Treatment specified: therapeutic diphenylcyclopropenone sensitization with weekly scalp DPC. This clonotype occurred many times. TCRdb reprocessed the RACE reads via MiXCR and lists one record per CDR3 protein. The profile shows about 82,000 distinct CDR3 sequences, 10% to 15% of them singletons. Germline lookup yields CDR1 LGHDT and CDR2 YNNKEL (reference sequence). Trimming left V 4 bases short and J 3 bases short, with 12 bases between. There are 14 residues in the CDR3. This TCR was recovered from a woman in her forties or fifties with alopecia areata. Some clones in this sample may be carry-over from other donors' samples. Sequencing used whole blood, obtained in connection with sensitization to the hapten diphenylcyclopropenone (DPC). V usage is TRBV3-1 and J usage is TRBJ1-1; TRBD1 might be the D (6 bases). This CDR3 reads CASSPSRGYTEAFF. As DNA, the CDR3 is TGTGCCAGCAGCCCTAGTAGGGGGTACACTGAAGCTTTCTTT.